The entry below describes one TCR beta chain. Its cognate antigen is unknown. This sample is part of a study of cytomegalovirus exposure and HLA in healthy donors. Across the whole study: HLA-typed donors were the source of about 85 million unique TCRs held in an early data release.

Germline trimming cut 0 bases from V and 6 bases from J; bases unmatched to any gene: 2. The germline gives CDR1 SGHKS, CDR2 YYEKEE (reference sequence). The CDR3 is 14 residues long. The study's findings and limits: Among TCR sequences, most were rare, though some public TCRs appeared in many donors. Approximately 160 TCR beta chains were listed as cytomegalovirus-associated.

13 Jbeta primers and 60 Vbeta primers were used for the PCR. The data were produced by immunoSEQ multiplex PCR, yet TCRdb's version contains in-frame clones alone and is incomplete. This sample has about 110,000 clones, with around 73% found just once. Sequencing input: PBMCs. This TCR came from a man aged 35-49 years in good health and CMV-seronegative. The rearrangement joins TRBV5-5 to TRBJ1-1, with 10 bases identical to TRBD1. CDR3 residues: CASSLGTGGSEAFF. The CDR3 nucleotides read TGTGCCAGCAGCTTGGGGACAGGGGGATCTGAAGCTTTCTTT. The full variable domain, with the rest looked up from reference TRBV5-5 and TRBJ1-1, is DAGVTQSPTHLIKTRGQQVTLRCSPISGHKSVSWYQQVLGQGPQFIFQYYEKEERGRGNFPDRFSARQFPNYSSELNVNALLLGDSALYLCASSLGTGGSEAFFGQGTRLTVV.